Below, 11 T cell receptor beta chains from the same sample are listed, as sequenced in a study of cytomegalovirus exposure and HLA in healthy donors. The PCR had 60 Vbeta and 13 Jbeta primers. The data were produced by immunoSEQ multiplex PCR, yet TCRdb's version contains in-frame clones alone and is incomplete. The repertoire holds around 150,000 clones, with 80% to 85% as singletons. Sequencing input: PBMCs. The receptors originated from a male donor in good health and CMV-seronegative.

This clone was seen a few times. The rearrangement uses TRBV5-1 and TRBJ2-3, with 11 bases identical to TRBD2. The CDR3 is 16 residues long. The germline V gene has CDR1 SGHRS and CDR2 YFSETQ. V shed 4 bases, J shed 2 bases, and the junction held 6 bases outside the gene matches. The CDR3, as DNA: TGCGCCAGCAGCGGAGGGACTAGCGGATTCACAGATACGCAGTATTTT. Its translation is CASSGGTSGFTDTQYF. The whole variable domain, filled in from reference TRBV5-1 and TRBJ2-3, reads KAGVTQTPRYLIKTRGQQVTLSCSPISGHRSVSWYQQTPGQGLQFLFEYFSETQRNKGNFPGRFSGRQFSNSRSEMNVSTLELGDSALYLCASSGGTSGFTDTQYFGPGTRLTVL.

As for this clone: The sample carries other DNA sequences with the same CDR3. The rearrangement joins TRBV9 to TRBJ2-7; D might be TRBD1 (5 bases). This CDR3 has 15 amino acids. The V gene's germline CDR1 is SGDLS and CDR2 YYNGEE. V gave up 2 bases and J gave up 0 bases, with 12 bases separating them. The CDR3 is CASSVDQGLSYEQYF. CDR3 sequence (DNA): TGTGCCAGCAGCGTGGACCAGGGTCTCTCCTACGAGCAGTACTTC. Looking up the rest from reference TRBV9 and TRBJ2-7 gives the full variable domain: DSGVTQTPKHLITATGQRVTLRCSPRSGDLSVYWYQQSLDQGLQFLIQYYNGEERAKGNILERFSAQQFPDLHSELNLSSLELGDSALYFCASSVDQGLSYEQYFGPGTRLTVT.

The chain recombines TRBV7-9 with TRBJ1-1; no firm D call. The CDR3 covers 14 residues. The germline V gene encodes CDR1 SEHNR and CDR2 FQNEAQ (reference sequence). Trimming pared 3 bases from V and 1 base from J, leaving 9 bases between. Here the CDR3 DNA reads TGTGCCAGCAGCTTGTGGGGAGGGAACACTGAAGCTTTCTTT. Protein sequence: CASSLWGGNTEAFF.

The chain combines TRBV5-1 with TRBJ2-5, with 9 bases that match TRBD1. Germline-derived CDR1 and CDR2 are SGHRS and YFSETQ. With 0 bases clipped from V and 2 bases from J, the junction kept 8 bases outside the gene matches. The CDR3 runs to 17 residues. The CDR3 coding sequence is TGCGCCAGCAGCTTGGTTCCAGCCGGGACAGGGCAAGAGACCCAGTACTTC. This codes for CASSLVPAGTGQETQYF.

The chain couples TRBV5-5 to TRBJ1-1, with D perhaps matching TRBD1 (6 bases). The V gene lost 0 bases and the J gene lost 8 bases, with 11 bases spanning the gap. CDR1 and CDR2 from the germline V gene are SGHKS and YYEKEE (reference sequence). The CDR3 sequence is 13 residues long. CDR3 nucleotides: TGTGCCAGCAGCTTGGAGTGGGGACAAGAAGCTTTCTTT. It specifies CASSLEWGQEAFF.

This chain links TRBV7-3 with TRBJ2-1; no firm D call. V gave up 1 base and J gave up 5 bases, with 9 bases separating them. Germline V CDR1 and CDR2: SGHTA, FQGTGA. This CDR3 has 14 residues. CDR3 residues: CASSLIVSNNEQFF. The CDR3 nucleotides read TGTGCCAGCAGCTTAATAGTCTCAAACAATGAGCAGTTCTTC. Variable domain in full (rest from reference TRBV7-3 and TRBJ2-1): GAGVSQTPSNKVTEKGKYVELRCDPISGHTALYWYRQSLGQGPEFLIYFQGTGAADDSGLPNDRFFAVRPEGSVSTLKIQRTERGDSAVYLCASSLIVSNNEQFFGPGTRLTVL.

The chain joins TRBV14 to TRBJ2-5; weak D call: TRBD1 (5 bases). This CDR3 contains 13 residues. V was cut by 1 base and J by 3 bases, with 6 bases left in between. CDR1 and CDR2 from the germline V gene are SGHDN and FVKESK. The CDR3 bases are TGTGCCAGCAGCCAAGGGGGCGAAGAGACCCAGTACTTC. Protein sequence: CASSQGGEETQYF.

The chain has TRBV28 and TRBJ2-7, with D possibly being TRBD2 (7 bases). The CDR3 spans 16 residues. CDR1 and CDR2 from the germline V gene are MDHEN and SYDVKM. Trimming left V 2 bases short and J 4 bases short, with 18 bases between. The CDR3 nucleotides read TGTGCCAGCAGTTTAGGGGGGGCCACTTCTGGTTACGAGCAGTACTTC. Protein sequence: CASSLGGATSGYEQYF.

This chain uses TRBV7-8 with TRBJ2-3, with 9 bases matching TRBD2. Losses at the gene ends were 0 bases for V and 0 bases for J; bases not matched to a gene: 10. The length of the CDR3 is 19 residues. CDR1 SGHVS and CDR2 FQNEAQ come from the germline V gene. The CDR3 DNA is TGTGCCAGCAGCTTAGCAACGCGGGGGGGCCTTTCAAGCACAGATACGCAGTATTTT. This codes for CASSLATRGGLSSTDTQYF.

This chain links TRBV9 with TRBJ2-1; TRBD1 might be the D (7 bases). This CDR3 comprises 15 residues. Germline V CDR1 and CDR2: SGDLS, YYNGEE. Trimming left V 0 bases short and J 9 bases short, with 16 bases between. The DNA for the CDR3 is TGTGCCAGCAGCGTAGTTCAGGGGGTGGGAGGTGAGCAGTTCTTC. Encoded protein: CASSVVQGVGGEQFF.

The CDR3 nucleotides read TGCGCCAGCAGTGAATCGGACAGGGGCAATCAGCCCCAGCATTTT. Its translation: CASSESDRGNQPQHF. V and J are TRBV10-2 and TRBJ1-5; 8 bases agree with TRBD1. J gave up 2 bases and V 3 bases, and 3 bases lay outside the gene matches. The CDR3 length is 15 residues. Germline-derived CDR1 and CDR2 are WSHSY and SAAADI.